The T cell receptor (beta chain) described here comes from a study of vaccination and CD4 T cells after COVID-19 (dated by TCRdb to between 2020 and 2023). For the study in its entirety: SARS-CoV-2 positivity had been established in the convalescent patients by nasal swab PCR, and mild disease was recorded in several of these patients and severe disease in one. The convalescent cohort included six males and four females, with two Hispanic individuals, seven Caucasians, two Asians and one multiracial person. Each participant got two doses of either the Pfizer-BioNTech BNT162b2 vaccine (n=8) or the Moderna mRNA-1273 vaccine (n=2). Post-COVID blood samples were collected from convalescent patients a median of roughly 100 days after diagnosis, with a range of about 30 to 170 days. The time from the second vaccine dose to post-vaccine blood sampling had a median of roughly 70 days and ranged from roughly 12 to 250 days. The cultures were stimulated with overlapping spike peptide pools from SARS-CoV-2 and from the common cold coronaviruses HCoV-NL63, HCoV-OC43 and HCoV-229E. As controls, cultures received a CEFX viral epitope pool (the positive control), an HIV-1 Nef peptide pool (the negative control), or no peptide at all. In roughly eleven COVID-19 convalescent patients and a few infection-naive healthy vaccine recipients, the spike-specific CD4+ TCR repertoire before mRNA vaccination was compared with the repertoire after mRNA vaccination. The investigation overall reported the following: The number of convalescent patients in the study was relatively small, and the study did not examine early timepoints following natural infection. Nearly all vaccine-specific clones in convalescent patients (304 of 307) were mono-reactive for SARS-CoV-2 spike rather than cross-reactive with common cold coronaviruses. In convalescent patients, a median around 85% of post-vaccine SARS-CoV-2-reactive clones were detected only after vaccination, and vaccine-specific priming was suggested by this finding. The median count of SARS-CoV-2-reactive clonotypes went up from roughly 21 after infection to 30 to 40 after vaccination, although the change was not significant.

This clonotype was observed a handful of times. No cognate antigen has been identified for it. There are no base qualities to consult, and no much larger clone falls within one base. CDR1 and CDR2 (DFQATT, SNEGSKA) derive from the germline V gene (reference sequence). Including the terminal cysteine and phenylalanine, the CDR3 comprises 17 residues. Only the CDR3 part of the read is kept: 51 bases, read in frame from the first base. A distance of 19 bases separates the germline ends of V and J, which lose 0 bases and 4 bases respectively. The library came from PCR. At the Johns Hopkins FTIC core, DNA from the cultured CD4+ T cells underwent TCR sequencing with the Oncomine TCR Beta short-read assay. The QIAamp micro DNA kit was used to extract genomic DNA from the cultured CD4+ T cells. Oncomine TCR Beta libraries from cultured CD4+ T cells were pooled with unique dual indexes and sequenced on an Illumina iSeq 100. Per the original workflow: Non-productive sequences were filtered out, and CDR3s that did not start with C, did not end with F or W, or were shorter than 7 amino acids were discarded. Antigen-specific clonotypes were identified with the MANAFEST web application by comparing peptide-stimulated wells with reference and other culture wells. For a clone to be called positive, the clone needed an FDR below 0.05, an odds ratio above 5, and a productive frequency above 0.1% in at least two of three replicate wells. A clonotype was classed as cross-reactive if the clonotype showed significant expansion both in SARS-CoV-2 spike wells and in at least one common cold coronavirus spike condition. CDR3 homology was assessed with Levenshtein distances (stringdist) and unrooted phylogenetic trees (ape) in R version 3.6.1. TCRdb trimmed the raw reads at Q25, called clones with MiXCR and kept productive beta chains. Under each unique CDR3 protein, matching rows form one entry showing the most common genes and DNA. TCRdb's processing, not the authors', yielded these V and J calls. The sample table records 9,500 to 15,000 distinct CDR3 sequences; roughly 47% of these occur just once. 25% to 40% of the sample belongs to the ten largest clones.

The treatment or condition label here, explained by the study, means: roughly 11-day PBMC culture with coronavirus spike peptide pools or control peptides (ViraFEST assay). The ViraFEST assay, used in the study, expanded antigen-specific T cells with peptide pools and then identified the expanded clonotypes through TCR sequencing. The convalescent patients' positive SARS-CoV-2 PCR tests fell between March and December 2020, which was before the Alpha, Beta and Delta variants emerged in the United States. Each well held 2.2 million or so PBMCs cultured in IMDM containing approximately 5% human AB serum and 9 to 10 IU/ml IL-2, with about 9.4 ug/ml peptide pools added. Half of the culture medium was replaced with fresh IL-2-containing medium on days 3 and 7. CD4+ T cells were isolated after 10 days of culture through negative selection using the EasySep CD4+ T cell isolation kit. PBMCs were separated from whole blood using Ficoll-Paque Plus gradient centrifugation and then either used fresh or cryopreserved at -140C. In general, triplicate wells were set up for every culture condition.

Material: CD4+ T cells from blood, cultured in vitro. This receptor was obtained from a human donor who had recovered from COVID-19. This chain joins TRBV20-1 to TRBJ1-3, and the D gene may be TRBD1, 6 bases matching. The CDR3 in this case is CSARDVRGGEAGNTIYF. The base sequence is TGCAGTGCTAGAGATGTGAGAGGGGGGGAGGCAGGAAACACCATATATTTT.